These T cell receptor beta chains were read from a single sample in a study of blood T cells in healthy people across ages. Each CDR3 protein is one row after TCRdb ran MiXCR on the 5' RACE reads. The sample contains approximately 960,000 distinct CDR3 sequences, 29% of which appear only once. A further study also used this sample, focusing on T cells of mothers and their children.

Sequencing was carried out using blood. All receptors derive from a woman aged 40 to 50 in good health. The CDR3 runs from the conserved cysteine through the conserved F or W.

cdr3_length v_call cdr3_aa
15 TRBV7-2 CASSPPGPFRVTQYF
16 TRBV6-2/TRBV6-3 CASSPFGRQVPNGQFF
15 TRBV9 CASSPGDGALRGYTF
15 TRBV9 CASSGTGLMDTEAFF
15 TRBV20-1 CSARSPGQGPYEQYF
15 TRBV10-3 CATTRSGGNYNEQFF
11 TRBV28 CASSITYGYTF
14 TRBV14 CASSQVVLGHEAFF
14 TRBV18 CASSTQQDRVEQYF
16 TRBV2 CASIGGGVLAKNIQYF
14 TRBV28 CASSLMGLGEKRFF
13 TRBV27 CASSGRTLGEQYF
13 TRBV4-2 CASSQDRSDEQYF
13 TRBV7-2 CASSEDRNSEAFF
17 TRBV11-3 CASSLALVYALGYGYTF
14 TRBV10-3 CAISATTGRGEQFF
16 TRBV4-2 CASSQEMGDRAGGYTF
14 TRBV20-1 CSARVGQGGSEAFF
15 TRBV4-1 CASSHSDRSSYEQYF
16 TRBV7-2 CASSTTSGGHQETQYF
14 TRBV5-1 CASSFKGEVTGYTF
15 TRBV27 CASSLTGLASNEQFF
17 TRBV4-1 CASSLNRLRRGNSPLHF
15 TRBV7-2 CASSLSGTDPYGYTF
16 TRBV5-6 CASSPGDRLSAHEQYF
14 TRBV20-1 CSARDRGGSYGYTF
13 TRBV2 CASMNDRSYEQYF
16 TRBV4-2 CASSQDGTSGRAEQFF
20 TRBV20-1 CSARDPSSGRRHPWGDTQYF
15 TRBV15 CATSRDRVTGETQYF
16 TRBV6-1 CASSESAGLYNSPLHF
14 TRBV29-1 CSVTPGQRGGTQYF
14 TRBV28 CASSRALYSGELFF
15 TRBV7-3 CASSATGGWDEKLFF
16 TRBV6-1 CASRGGLAGGGYEQYF
13 TRBV7-9 CASSARTHYGYTF
15 TRBV5-1 CASSLVTRWDYEQYF
16 TRBV4-1 CASSQELGLVKDEQYF
13 TRBV28 CASLWGMNTEAFF
14 TRBV5-1 CASSLSGGKNERFF
16 TRBV29-1 CSVLTGQGFVNTEAFF
14 TRBV29-1 CSVAPGGGGYGYTF
16 TRBV6-2/TRBV6-3 CASSTLRFDSNQPQHF
15 TRBV6-5 CASSYEGGGAYEQFF
15 TRBV3-1 CASSQAWGQNTEAFF
14 TRBV5-1 CASSLRPRGETQYF
12 TRBV6-6 CASTGDNQPQHF